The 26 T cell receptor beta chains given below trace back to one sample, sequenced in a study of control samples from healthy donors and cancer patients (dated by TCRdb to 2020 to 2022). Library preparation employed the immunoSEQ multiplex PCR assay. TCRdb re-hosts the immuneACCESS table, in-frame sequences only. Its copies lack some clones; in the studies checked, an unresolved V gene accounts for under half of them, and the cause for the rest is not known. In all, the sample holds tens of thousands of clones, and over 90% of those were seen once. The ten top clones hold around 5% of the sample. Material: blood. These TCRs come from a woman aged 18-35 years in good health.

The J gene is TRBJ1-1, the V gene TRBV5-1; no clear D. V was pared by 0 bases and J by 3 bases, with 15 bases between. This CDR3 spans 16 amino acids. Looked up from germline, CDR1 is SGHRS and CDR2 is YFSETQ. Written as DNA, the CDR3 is TGCGCCAGCAGCTTGGGGATCGGGGTAATGGACACTGAAGCTTTCTTT. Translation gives CASSLGIGVMDTEAFF.

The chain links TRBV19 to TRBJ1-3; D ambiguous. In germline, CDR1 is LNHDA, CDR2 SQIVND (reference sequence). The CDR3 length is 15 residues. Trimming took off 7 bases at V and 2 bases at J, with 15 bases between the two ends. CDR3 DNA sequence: TGTGCCAGTACCCTATTTCGGGGTCCTGGAAACACCATATATTTT. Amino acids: CASTLFRGPGNTIYF.

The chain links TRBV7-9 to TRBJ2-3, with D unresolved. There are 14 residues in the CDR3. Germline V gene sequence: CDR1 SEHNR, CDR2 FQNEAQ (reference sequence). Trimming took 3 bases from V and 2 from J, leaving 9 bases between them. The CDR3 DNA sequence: TGTGCCAGCAGCTTTGAAAGCGCCACAGATACGCAGTATTTT. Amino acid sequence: CASSFESATDTQYF.

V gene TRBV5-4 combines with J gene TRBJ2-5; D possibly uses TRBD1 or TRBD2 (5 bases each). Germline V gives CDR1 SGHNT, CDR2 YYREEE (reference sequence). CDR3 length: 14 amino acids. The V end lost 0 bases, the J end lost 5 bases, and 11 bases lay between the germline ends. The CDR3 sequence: CASSLAGPGETQYF. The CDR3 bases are TGTGCCAGCAGCTTGGCGGGGCCCGGGGAGACCCAGTACTTC.

The CDR3 nucleotides read TGCAGCGCGAGGGCGGGAGGGATCAATGAGCAGTTCTTC. This translates into CSARAGGINEQFF. This rearrangement joins TRBV29-1 to TRBJ2-1; TRBD2 aligns across 9 bases. The J segment lost 6 bases and the V segment lost 7 bases, leaving 7 bases of the junction unmatched. The CDR3 contains 13 residues. Looked up from germline, CDR1 is SQVTM and CDR2 is ANQGSEA.

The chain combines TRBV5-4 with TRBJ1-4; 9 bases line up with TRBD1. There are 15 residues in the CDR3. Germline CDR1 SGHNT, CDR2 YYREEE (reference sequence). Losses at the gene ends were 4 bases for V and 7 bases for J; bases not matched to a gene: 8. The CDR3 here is CASSRVAGQGEKLFF. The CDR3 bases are TGTGCCAGCAGCAGGGTGGCGGGACAGGGTGAAAAACTGTTTTTT.

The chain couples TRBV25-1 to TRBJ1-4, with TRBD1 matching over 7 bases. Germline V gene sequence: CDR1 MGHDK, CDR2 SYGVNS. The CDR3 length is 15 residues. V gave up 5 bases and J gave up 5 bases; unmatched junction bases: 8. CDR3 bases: TGTGCCAGCAGTAATCCGGACAGGCTAAATGAAAAACTGTTTTTT. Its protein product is CASSNPDRLNEKLFF.

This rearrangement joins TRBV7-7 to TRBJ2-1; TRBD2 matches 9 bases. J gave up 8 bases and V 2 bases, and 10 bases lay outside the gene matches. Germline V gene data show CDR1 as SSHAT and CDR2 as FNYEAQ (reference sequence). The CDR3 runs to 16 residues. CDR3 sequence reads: CASSLRVAGGRDEQFF. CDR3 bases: TGTGCCAGCAGCTTACGGGTGGCGGGAGGGAGGGATGAGCAGTTCTTC. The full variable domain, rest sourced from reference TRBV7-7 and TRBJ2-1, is GAGVSQSPRYKVTKRGQDVTLRCDPISSHATLYWYQQALGQGPEFLTYFNYEAQPDKSGLPSDRFSAERPEGSISTLTIQRTEQRDSAMYRCASSLRVAGGRDEQFFGPGTRLTVL.

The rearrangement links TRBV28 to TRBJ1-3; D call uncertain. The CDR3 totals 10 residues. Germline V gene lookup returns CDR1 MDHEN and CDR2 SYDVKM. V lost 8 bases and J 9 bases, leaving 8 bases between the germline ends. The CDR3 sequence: CASQDGTIYF. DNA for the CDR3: TGTGCCAGCCAGGACGGCACCATATATTTT.

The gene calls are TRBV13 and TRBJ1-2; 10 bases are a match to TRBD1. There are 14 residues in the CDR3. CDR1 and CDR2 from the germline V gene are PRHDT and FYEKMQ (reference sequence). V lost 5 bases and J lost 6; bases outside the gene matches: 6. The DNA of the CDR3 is TGTGCCAGCAGCCACACCGGGACAGGGGATGGCTACACCTTC. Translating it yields CASSHTGTGDGYTF.

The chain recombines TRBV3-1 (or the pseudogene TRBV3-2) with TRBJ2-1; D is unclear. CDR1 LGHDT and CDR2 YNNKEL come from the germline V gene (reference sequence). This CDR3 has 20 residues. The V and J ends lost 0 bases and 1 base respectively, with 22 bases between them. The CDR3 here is CASSQDRAGWGFESYNEQFF. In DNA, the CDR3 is TGTGCCAGCAGCCAAGATCGGGCAGGATGGGGTTTTGAGTCCTACAATGAGCAGTTCTTC.

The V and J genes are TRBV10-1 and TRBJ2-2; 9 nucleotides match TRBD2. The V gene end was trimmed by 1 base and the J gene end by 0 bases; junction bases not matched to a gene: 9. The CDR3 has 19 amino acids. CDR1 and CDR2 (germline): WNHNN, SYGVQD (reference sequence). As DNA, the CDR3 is TGCGCCAGCAGTGAGTTTACCCGGGCTAGCGGGGCGAACACCGGGGAGCTGTTTTTT. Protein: CASSEFTRASGANTGELFF.

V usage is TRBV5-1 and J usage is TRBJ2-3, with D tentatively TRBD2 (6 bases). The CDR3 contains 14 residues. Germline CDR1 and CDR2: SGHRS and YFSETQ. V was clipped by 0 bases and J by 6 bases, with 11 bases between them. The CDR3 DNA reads TGCGCCAGCAGCTTGGCCCTTGGGGGGGATACGCAGTATTTT. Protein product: CASSLALGGDTQYF. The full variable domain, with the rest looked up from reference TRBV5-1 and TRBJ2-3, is KAGVTQTPRYLIKTRGQQVTLSCSPISGHRSVSWYQQTPGQGLQFLFEYFSETQRNKGNFPGRFSGRQFSNSRSEMNVSTLELGDSALYLCASSLALGGDTQYFGPGTRLTVL.

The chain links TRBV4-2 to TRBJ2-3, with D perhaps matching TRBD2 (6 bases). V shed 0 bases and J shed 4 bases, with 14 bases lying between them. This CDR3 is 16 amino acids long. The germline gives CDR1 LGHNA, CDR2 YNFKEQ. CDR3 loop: CASSQERDWVPDTQYF. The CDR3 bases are TGTGCCAGCAGCCAAGAGCGGGATTGGGTCCCAGATACGCAGTATTTT.

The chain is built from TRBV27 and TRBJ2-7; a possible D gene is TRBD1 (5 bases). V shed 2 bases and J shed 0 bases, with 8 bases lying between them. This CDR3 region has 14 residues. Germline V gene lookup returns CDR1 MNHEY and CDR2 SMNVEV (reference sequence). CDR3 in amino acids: CASSLQGVSYEQYF. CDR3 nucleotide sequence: TGTGCCAGCAGTTTACAGGGTGTCTCCTACGAGCAGTACTTC.

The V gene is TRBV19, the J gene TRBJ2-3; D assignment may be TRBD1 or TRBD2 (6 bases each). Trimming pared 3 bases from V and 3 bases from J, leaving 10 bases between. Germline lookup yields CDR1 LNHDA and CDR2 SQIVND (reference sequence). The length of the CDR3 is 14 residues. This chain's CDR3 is CASSMQGRTDTQYF. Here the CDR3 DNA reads TGTGCCAGTAGTATGCAGGGGAGGACAGATACGCAGTATTTT.

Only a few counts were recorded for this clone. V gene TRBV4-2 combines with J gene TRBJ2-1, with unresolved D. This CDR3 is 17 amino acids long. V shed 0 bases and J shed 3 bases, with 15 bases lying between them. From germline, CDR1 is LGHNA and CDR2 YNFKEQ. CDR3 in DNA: TGTGCCAGCAGCCAAGATCTCGAATCGACGGTCTACAATGAGCAGTTCTTC. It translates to CASSQDLESTVYNEQFF.

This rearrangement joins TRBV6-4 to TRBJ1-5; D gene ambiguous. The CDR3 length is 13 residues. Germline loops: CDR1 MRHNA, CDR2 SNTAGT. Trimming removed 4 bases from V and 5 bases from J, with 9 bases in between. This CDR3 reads CASSVRADQPQHF. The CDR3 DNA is TGTGCCAGCAGTGTGCGGGCGGATCAGCCCCAGCATTTT.

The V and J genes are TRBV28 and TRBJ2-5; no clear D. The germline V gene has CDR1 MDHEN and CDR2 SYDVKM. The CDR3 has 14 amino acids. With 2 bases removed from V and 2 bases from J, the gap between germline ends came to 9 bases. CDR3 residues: CASSLITGQETQYF. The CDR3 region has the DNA TGTGCCAGCAGTTTAATCACGGGTCAAGAGACCCAGTACTTC.

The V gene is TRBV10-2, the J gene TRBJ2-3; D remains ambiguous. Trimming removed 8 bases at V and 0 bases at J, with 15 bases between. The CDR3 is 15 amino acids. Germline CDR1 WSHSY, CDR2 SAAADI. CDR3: CASVGFLSSTDTQYF. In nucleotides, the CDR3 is TGCGCCAGCGTCGGATTTCTTTCTAGCACAGATACGCAGTATTTT.

CDR3 sequence reads: CASSMAGGPSDTQYF. In nucleotides, the CDR3 is TGTGCCAGCAGTATGGCGGGGGGGCCATCAGATACGCAGTATTTT. This sequence joins TRBV6-4 and TRBJ2-3, with TRBD2 matching 9 bases. This CDR3 has 15 amino acids. Losses at the gene ends were 5 bases for V and 4 bases for J; bases not matched to a gene: 7. CDR1 and CDR2 from the germline V gene are MRHNA and SNTAGT.

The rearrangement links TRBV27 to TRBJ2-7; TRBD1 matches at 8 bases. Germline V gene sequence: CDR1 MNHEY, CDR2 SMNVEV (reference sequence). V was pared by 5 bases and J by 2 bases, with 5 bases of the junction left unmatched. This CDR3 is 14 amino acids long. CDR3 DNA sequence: TGTGCCAGCAGTCCTTTGGACAGGGCCTACGAGCAGTACTTC. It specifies CASSPLDRAYEQYF.

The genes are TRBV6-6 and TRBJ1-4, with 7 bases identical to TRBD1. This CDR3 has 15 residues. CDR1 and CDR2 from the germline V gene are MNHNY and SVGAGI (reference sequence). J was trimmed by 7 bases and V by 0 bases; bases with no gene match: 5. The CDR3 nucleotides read TGTGCCAGCAGTTACTCGGGCTCAGGGGGTGAAAAACTGTTTTTT. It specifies CASSYSGSGGEKLFF.

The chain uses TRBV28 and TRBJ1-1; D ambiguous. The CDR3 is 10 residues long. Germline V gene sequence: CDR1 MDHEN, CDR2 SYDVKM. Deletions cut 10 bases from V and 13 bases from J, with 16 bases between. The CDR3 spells CATELLGGFF. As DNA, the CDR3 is TGTGCCACCGAACTATTGGGTGGTTTCTTT.

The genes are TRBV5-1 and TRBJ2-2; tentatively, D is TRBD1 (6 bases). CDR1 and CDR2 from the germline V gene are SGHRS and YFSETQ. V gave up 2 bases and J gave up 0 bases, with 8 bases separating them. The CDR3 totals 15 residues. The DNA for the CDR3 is TGCGCCAGCAGCTTCGGACAGTCGAACACCGGGGAGCTGTTTTTT. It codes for CASSFGQSNTGELFF.

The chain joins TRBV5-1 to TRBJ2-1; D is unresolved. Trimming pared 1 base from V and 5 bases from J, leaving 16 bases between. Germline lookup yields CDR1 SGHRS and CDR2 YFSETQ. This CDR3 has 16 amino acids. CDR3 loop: CASSLSESLGNNEQFF. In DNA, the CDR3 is TGCGCCAGCAGCTTGAGTGAGAGTCTCGGAAACAATGAGCAGTTCTTC.